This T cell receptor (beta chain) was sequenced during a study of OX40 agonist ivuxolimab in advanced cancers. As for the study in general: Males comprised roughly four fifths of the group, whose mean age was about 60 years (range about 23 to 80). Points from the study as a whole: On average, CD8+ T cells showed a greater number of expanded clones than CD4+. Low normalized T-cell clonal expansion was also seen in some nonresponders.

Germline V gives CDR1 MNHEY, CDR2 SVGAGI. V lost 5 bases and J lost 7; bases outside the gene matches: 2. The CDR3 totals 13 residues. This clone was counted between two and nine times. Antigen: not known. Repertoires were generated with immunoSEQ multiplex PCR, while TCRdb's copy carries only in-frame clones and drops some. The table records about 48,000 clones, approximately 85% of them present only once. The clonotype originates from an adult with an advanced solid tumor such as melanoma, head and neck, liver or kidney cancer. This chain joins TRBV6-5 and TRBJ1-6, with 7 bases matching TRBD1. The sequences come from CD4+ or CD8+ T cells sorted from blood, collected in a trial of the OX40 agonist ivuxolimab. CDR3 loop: CASSPTGNSPLHF. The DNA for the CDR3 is TGTGCCAGCAGTCCGACAGGGAATTCACCCCTCCACTTT.